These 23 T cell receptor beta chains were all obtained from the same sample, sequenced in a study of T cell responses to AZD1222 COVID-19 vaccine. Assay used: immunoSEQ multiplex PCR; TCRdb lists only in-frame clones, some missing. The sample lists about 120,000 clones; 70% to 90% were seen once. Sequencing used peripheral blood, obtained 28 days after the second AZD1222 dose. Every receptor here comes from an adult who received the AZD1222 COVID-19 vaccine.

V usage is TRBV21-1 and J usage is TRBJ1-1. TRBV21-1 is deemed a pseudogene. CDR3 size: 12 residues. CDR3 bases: TGTGCCAGGGGGGGTGAAAGGACTGAAGCTTTCTTT. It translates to CARGGERTEAFF.

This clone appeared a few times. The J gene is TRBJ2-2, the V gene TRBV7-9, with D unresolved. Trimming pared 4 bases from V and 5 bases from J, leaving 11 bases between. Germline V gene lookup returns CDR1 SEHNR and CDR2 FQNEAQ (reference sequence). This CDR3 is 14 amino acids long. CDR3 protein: CASSSNRATGELFF. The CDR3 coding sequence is TGTGCCAGCAGCTCAAACAGAGCAACCGGGGAGCTGTTTTTT.

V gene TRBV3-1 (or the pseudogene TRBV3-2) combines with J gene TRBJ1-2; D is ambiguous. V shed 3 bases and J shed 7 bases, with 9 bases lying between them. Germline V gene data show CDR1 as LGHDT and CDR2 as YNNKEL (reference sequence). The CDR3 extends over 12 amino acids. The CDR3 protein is CASSHTAGGYTF. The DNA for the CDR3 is TGTGCCAGCAGCCACACCGCCGGTGGCTACACCTTC.

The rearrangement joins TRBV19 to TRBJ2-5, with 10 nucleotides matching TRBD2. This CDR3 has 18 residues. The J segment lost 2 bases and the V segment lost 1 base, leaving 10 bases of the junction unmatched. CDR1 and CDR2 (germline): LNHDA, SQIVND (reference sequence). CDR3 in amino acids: CASSIGSRAGGLQETQYF. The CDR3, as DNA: TGTGCCAGTAGTATAGGATCGCGAGCGGGGGGGTTACAAGAGACCCAGTACTTC.

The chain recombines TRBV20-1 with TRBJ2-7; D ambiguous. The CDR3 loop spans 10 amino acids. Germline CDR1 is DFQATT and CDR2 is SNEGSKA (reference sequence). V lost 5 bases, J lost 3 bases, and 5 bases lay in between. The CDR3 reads CSAGDYEQYF. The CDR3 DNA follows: TGCAGTGCTGGGGACTACGAGCAGTACTTC.

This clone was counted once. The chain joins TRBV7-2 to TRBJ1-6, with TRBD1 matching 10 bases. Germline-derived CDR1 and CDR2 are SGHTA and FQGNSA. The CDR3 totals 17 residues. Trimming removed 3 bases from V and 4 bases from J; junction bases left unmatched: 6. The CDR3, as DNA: TGTGCCAGCAGCTTTATGTGGGACAGGGGTTATAATTCACCCCTCCACTTT. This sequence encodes CASSFMWDRGYNSPLHF.

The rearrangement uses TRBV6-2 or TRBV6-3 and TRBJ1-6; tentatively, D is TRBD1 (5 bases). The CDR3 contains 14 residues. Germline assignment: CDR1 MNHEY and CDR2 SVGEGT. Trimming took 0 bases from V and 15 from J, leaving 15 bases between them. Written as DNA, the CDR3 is TGTGCCAGCAGTTACTCTGGGACCCCGCGGGTCCTCCACTTT. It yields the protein CASSYSGTPRVLHF.

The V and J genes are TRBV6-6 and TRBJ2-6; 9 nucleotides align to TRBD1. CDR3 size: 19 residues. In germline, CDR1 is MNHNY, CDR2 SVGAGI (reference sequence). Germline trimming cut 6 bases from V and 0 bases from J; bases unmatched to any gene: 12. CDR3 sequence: CASSRPRDRAFSGANVLTF. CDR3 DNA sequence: TGTGCCAGCAGCCGACCCCGGGACAGGGCCTTCTCTGGGGCCAACGTCCTGACTTTC.

CDR3 DNA sequence: TGTGCCAGCAGCGGGACAGGGATTCAAGAGACCCAGTACTTC. Translating it yields CASSGTGIQETQYF. The genes are TRBV11-1 and TRBJ2-5; 9 nucleotides align to TRBD1. From germline, CDR1 is SGHAT and CDR2 FQDESV (reference sequence). After removal of 5 bases from V and 2 bases from J, the junction contained 3 bases not matched to a gene. The CDR3 spans 14 residues. Full variable domain (remainder filled in from reference TRBV11-1 and TRBJ2-5): EAEVAQSPRYKITEKSQAVAFWCDPISGHATLYWYRQILGQGPELLVQFQDESVVDDSQLPKDRFSAERLKGVDSTLKIQPAELGDSAMYLCASSGTGIQETQYFGPGTRLLVL.

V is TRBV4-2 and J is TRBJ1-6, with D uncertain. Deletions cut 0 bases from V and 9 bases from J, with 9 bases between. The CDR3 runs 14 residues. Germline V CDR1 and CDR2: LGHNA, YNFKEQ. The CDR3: CASSQEGVSSPLHF. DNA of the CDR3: TGTGCCAGCAGCCAAGAAGGCGTCAGTTCACCCCTCCACTTT.

The CDR3 DNA is TGTGCCTGGAGTGTCGGAATAGAAGAGACCCAGTACTTC. Translated: CAWSVGIEETQYF. V is TRBV30 and J is TRBJ2-5; no clear D gene. The V gene's germline CDR1 is GTSNPN and CDR2 SVGIG (reference sequence). CDR3 length equals 13 residues. Deletions cut 0 bases from V and 3 bases from J, with 8 bases between. Supplemented by reference TRBV30 and TRBJ2-5, the full variable domain reads SQTIHQWPATLVQPVGSPLSLECTVEGTSNPNLYWYRQAAGRGLQLLFYSVGIGQISSEVPQNLSASRPQDRQFILSSKKLLLSDSGFYLCAWSVGIEETQYFGPGTRLLVL.

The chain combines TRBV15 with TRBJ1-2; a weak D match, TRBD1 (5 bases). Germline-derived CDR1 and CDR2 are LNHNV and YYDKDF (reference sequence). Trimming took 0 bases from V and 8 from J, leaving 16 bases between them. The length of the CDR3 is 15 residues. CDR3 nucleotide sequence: TGTGCCACCAGCAGAGACCTCGGGACTCAGCAAGGCTACACCTTC. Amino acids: CATSRDLGTQQGYTF.

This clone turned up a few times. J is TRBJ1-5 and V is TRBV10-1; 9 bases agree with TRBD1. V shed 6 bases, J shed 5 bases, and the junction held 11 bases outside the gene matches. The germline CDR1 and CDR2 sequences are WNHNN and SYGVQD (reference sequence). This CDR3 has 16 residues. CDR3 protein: CASRIPQGARDQPQHF. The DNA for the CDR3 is TGCGCCAGCAGAATACCACAGGGGGCGCGAGATCAGCCCCAGCATTTT.

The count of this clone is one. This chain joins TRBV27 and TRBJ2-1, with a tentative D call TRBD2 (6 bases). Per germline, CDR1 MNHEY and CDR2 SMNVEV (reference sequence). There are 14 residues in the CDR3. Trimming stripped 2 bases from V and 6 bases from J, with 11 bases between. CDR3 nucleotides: TGTGCCAGCAGTTTAGGCCAGGGAGGCAATGAGCAGTTCTTC. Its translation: CASSLGQGGNEQFF.

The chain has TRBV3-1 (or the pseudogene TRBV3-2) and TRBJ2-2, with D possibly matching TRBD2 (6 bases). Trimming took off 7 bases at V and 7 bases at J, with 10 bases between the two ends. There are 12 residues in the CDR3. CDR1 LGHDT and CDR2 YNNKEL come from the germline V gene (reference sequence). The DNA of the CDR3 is TGTGCCAGCACGGCGGGGTTCGGGGAGCTGTTTTTT. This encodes CASTAGFGELFF.

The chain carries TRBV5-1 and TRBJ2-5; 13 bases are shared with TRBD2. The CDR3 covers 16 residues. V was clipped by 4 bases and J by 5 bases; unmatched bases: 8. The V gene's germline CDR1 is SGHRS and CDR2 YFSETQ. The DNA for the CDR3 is TGCGCCAGCAGCACTACTAGCGGGGGGGCCTTTGAGACCCAGTACTTC. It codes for CASSTTSGGAFETQYF. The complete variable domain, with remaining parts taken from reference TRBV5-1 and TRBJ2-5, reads KAGVTQTPRYLIKTRGQQVTLSCSPISGHRSVSWYQQTPGQGLQFLFEYFSETQRNKGNFPGRFSGRQFSNSRSEMNVSTLELGDSALYLCASSTTSGGAFETQYFGPGTRLLVL.

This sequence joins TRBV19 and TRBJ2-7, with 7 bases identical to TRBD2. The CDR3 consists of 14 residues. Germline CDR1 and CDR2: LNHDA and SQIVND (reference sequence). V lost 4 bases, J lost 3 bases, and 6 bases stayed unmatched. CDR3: CASSKAGEDYEQYF. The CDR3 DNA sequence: TGTGCCAGTAGTAAGGCGGGGGAGGACTACGAGCAGTACTTC.

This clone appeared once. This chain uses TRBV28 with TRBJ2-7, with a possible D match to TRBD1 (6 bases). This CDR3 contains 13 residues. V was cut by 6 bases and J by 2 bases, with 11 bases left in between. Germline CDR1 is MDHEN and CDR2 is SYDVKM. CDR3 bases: TGTGCCAGCAGCGATGGACAGACCTACGAGCAGTACTTC. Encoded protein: CASSDGQTYEQYF.

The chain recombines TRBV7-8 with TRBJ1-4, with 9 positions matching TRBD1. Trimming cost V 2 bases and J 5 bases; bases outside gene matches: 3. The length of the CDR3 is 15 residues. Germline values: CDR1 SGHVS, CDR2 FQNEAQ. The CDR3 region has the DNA TGTGCCAGCAGCTTATCAGGGACAGGGAATGAAAAACTGTTTTTT. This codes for CASSLSGTGNEKLFF.

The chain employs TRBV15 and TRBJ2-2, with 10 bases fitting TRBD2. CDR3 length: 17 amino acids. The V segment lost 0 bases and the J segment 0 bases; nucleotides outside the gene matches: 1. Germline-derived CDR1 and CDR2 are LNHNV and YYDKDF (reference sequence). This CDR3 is CATSREGTSANTGELFF. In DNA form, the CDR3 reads TGTGCCACCAGCAGAGAGGGGACTAGCGCGAACACCGGGGAGCTGTTTTTT.

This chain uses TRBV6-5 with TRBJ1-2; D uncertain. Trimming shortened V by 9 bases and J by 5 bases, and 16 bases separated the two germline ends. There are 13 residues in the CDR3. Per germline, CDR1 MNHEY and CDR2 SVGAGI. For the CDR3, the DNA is TGTGCCAGTAAATGGGGTTCGGAGTATGGCTACACCTTC. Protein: CASKWGSEYGYTF.

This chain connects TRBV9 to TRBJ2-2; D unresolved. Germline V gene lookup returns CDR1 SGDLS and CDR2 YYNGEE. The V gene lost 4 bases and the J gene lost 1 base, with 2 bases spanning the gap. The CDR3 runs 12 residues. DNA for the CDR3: TGTGCCAGCAGCCAGAACACCGGGGAGCTGTTTTTT. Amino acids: CASSQNTGELFF.

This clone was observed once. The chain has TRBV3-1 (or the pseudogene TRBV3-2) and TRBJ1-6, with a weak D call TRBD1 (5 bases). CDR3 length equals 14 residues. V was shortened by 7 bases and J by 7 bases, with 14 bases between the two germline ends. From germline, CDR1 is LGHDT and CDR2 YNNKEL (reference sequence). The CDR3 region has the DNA TGTGCCAGCAAAAGGGACCGGCTAAATTCACCCCTCCACTTT. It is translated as CASKRDRLNSPLHF.